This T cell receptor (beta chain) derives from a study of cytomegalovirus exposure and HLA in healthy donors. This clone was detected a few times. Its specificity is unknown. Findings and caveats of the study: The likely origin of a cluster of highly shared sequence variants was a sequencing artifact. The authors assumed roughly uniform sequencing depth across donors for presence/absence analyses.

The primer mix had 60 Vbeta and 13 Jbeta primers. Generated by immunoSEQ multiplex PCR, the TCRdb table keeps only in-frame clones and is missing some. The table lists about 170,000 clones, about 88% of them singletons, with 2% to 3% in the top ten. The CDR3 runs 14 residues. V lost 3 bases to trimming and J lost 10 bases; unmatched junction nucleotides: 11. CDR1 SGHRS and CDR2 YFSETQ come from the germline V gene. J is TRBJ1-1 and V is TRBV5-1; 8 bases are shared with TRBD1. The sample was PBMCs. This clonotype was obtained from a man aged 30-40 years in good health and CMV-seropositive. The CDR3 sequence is CASSSGGQGLGAFF. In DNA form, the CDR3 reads TGCGCCAGCAGCTCGGGCGGACAGGGCCTGGGAGCTTTCTTT. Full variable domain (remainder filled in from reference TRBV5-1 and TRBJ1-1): KAGVTQTPRYLIKTRGQQVTLSCSPISGHRSVSWYQQTPGQGLQFLFEYFSETQRNKGNFPGRFSGRQFSNSRSEMNVSTLELGDSALYLCASSSGGQGLGAFFGQGTRLTVV.